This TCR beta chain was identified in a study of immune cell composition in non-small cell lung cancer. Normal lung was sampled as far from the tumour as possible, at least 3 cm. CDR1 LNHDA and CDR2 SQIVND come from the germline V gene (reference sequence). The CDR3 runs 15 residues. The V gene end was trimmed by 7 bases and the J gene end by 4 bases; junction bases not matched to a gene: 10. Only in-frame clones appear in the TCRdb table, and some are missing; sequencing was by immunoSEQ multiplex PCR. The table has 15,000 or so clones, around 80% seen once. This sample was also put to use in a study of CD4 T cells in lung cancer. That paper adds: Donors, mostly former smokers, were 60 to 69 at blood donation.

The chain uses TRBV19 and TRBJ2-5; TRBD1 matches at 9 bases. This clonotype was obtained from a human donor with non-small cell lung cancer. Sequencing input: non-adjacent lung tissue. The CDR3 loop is CASTSPGTGTETQYF. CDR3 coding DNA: TGTGCCAGTACCTCTCCCGGGACAGGGACAGAGACCCAGTACTTC.